This T cell receptor (beta chain) was sequenced during a study of T cell responses to AZD1222 COVID-19 vaccine. Repertoires were generated with immunoSEQ multiplex PCR, while TCRdb's copy carries only in-frame clones and drops some. Of around 80,000 clones in the sample, more than 70% are singletons; the top ten hold about a tenth. Concerning this clone: Its matching antigen is unknown.

Trimming removed 4 bases from V and 7 bases from J, with 10 bases in between. The length of the CDR3 is 12 residues. Germline lookup yields CDR1 SGHDN and CDR2 FVKESK. The study's findings and limits: Repertoire collection took place solely once the T cell response had peaked.

The chain carries TRBV14 and TRBJ2-5, with unresolved D. The sequence derives from an adult in good health. The sequenced sample was peripheral blood, obtained on day 0 of AZD1222 vaccination. CDR3 amino acids: CASSLSPSTQYF. As DNA, the CDR3 is TGTGCCAGCAGCCTCAGCCCCTCGACCCAGTACTTC.